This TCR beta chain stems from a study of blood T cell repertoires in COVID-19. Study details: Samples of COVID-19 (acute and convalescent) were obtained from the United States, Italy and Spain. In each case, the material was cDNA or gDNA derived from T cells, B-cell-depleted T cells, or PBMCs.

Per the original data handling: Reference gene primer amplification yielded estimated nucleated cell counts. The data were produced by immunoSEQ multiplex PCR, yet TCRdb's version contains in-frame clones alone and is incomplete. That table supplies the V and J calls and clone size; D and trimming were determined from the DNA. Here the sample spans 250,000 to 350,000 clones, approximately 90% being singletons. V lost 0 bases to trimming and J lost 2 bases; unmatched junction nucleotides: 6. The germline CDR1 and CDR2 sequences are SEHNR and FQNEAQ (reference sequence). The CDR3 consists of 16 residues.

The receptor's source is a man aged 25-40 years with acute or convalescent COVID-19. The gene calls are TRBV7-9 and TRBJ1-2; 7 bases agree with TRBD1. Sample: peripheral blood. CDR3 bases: TGTGCCAGCAGCTTAGCAGGGGGCATTCCCAACTATGGCTACACCTTC. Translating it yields CASSLAGGIPNYGYTF.